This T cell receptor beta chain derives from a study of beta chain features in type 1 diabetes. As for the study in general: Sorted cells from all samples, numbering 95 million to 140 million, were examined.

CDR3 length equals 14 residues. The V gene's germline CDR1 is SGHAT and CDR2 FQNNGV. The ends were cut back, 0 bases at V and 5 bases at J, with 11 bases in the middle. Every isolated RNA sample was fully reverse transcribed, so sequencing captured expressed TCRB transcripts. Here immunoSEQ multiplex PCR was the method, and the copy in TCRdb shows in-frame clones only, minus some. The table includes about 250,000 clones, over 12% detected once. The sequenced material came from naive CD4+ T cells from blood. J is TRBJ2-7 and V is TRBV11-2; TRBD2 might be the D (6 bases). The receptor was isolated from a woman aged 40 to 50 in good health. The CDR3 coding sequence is TGTGCCAGCAGCTTAGACAGACTAGTCCACGAGCAGTACTTC. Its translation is CASSLDRLVHEQYF.